A single sample is the source of the 19 T cell receptor beta chains below, sequenced in a study of CD8+CD57+ T cells in acquired aplastic anemia. Genomic DNA served as template for TCR beta VDJ and CDR3 profiling. TCRdb re-called the reads with MiXCR, one entry per CDR3 protein. Seen here are 200,000 to 250,000 distinct CDR3 sequences, over 55% observed once, and the top ten hold 25% to 30%. The sample was sorted CD4+, CD8+, or CD8+CD57+ T cells (not recorded which) from PBMCs. The source of these receptors is a human donor in good health.

This chain links TRBV7-9 with TRBJ1-6; D is unclear. Deletions cut 2 bases from V and 7 bases from J, with 12 bases between. Germline values: CDR1 SEHNR, CDR2 FQNEAQ (reference sequence). The CDR3 loop spans 15 amino acids. CDR3 amino acids: CASSLIGQVNSPLHF. The CDR3 DNA reads as TGTGCCAGCAGCTTAATCGGGCAGGTAAATTCACCCCTCCACTTT.

The rearrangement links TRBV2 to TRBJ1-2; TRBD1 is a possible D gene (5 bases). The CDR3 spans 13 residues. Germline loops: CDR1 SNHLY, CDR2 FYNNEI. V was cut by 6 bases and J by 7 bases, with 15 bases left in between. Here the CDR3 reads CASRAQGGSGYTF. The CDR3 DNA sequence: TGTGCCAGCAGGGCCCAGGGAGGGAGTGGCTACACCTTC.

The chain has TRBV7-4 and TRBJ2-7; tentatively, D is TRBD1 or TRBD2 (5 bases each). CDR1 is SGHVT and CDR2 is SQSDAQ in the germline V gene. CDR3 length: 14 amino acids. The V gene lost 5 bases and the J gene lost 2 bases, with 13 bases spanning the gap. CDR3 region: CASSVQDWTYEQYF. The CDR3 coding sequence is TGTGCCAGCAGCGTACAGGACTGGACCTACGAGCAGTACTTC.

This clonotype was found many times. The V gene is TRBV7-9, the J gene TRBJ1-5, with TRBD1 as a possible D gene (6 bases). The CDR3 extends over 16 amino acids. V was shortened by 1 base and J by 3 bases, with 13 bases between the two germline ends. Germline V lookup: CDR1 SEHNR, CDR2 FQNEAQ (reference sequence). CDR3: CASSLGIQGLNQPQHF. The CDR3 nucleotides read TGTGCCAGCAGCTTAGGGATACAGGGTCTCAATCAGCCCCAGCATTTT.

There are many counts of this clonotype. V usage is TRBV27 and J usage is TRBJ1-1; D might be TRBD1 (6 bases). Trimming removed 6 bases from V and 8 bases from J, with 10 bases in between. Germline V gives CDR1 MNHEY, CDR2 SMNVEV (reference sequence). The CDR3 runs 11 residues. The CDR3 sequence is CASSLGGEAFF. The CDR3 coding sequence is TGTGCCAGCAGCCTAGGGGGGGAAGCTTTCTTT.

Many counts were recorded for this clonotype. The J gene is TRBJ1-1, the V gene TRBV19; TRBD1 matches 11 bases. This CDR3 contains 14 residues. Germline V gene data show CDR1 as LNHDA and CDR2 as SQIVND (reference sequence). J lost 2 bases, V lost 6 bases, and 2 bases had no gene match. This CDR3 reads CASRDRGHNTEAFF. CDR3 nucleotides: TGTGCCAGTAGGGACAGGGGGCACAACACTGAAGCTTTCTTT.

The chain recombines TRBV15 with TRBJ2-3; TRBD1 matches 8 bases. Germline trimming cut 5 bases from V and 3 bases from J; bases unmatched to any gene: 7. The CDR3 length is 15 residues. CDR1 is LNHNV and CDR2 is YYDKDF in the germline V gene (reference sequence). In DNA, the CDR3 is TGTGCCACCAGCCCCCAGGGGGCGGCAACAGATACGCAGTATTTT. Protein: CATSPQGAATDTQYF.

V gene TRBV7-9 combines with J gene TRBJ2-3; 10 nucleotides line up with TRBD1. The CDR3 covers 15 residues. The junction had 5 bases not matched to a gene; V was cut back by 4 bases and J by 4 bases. Germline V gene lookup returns CDR1 SEHNR and CDR2 FQNEAQ (reference sequence). The DNA of the CDR3 is TGTGCCAGCAGCTCGGGACAGGGGATTTCAGATACGCAGTATTTT. Translation: CASSSGQGISDTQYF.

This clonotype appeared a few times. The chain carries TRBV7-2 and TRBJ1-1, with no clear D. The CDR3 runs 11 residues. Trimming stripped 6 bases from V and 7 bases from J, with 9 bases between. From germline, CDR1 is SGHTA and CDR2 FQGNSA. In nucleotides, the CDR3 is TGTGCCAGCAGGATAGGAAGTGAAGCTTTCTTT. Translated, it gives CASRIGSEAFF.

The chain has TRBV7-2 and TRBJ2-5; TRBD2 might be the D (5 bases). Germline V gene data show CDR1 as SGHTA and CDR2 as FQGNSA. CDR3 length equals 16 residues. V was shortened by 5 bases and J by 0 bases, with 16 bases between the two germline ends. The CDR3 coding sequence is TGTGCCAGCAGCCCTCGGCGGGCAGGTTACCAAGAGACCCAGTACTTC. Its protein product is CASSPRRAGYQETQYF.

This clonotype was seen ten or more times. This sequence joins TRBV6-5 and TRBJ2-1; 8 bases map to TRBD1. Germline trimming cut 7 bases from V and 1 base from J; bases unmatched to any gene: 6. Germline loops: CDR1 MNHEY, CDR2 SVGAGI. The CDR3 length is 15 residues. This CDR3 reads CASTEQGASYNEQFF. The CDR3 DNA reads as TGTGCCAGCACCGAGCAGGGGGCTTCCTACAATGAGCAGTTCTTC.

The chain combines TRBV10-3 with TRBJ2-7; 9 nucleotides match TRBD1. V shed 6 bases and J 2 bases; nucleotides not matched to a gene: 5. Germline CDR1 ENHRY, CDR2 SYGVKD. This CDR3 is built from 14 residues. The CDR3 spells CAIRGTGMTYEQYF. The CDR3 coding sequence is TGTGCCATCAGGGGGACAGGGATGACCTACGAGCAGTACTTC.

The sample holds many counts of this clonotype. This chain connects TRBV20-1 to TRBJ2-7, with TRBD2 identical over 7 bases. Per the germline V gene, CDR1 is DFQATT and CDR2 is SNEGSKA (reference sequence). The CDR3 consists of 13 residues. CDR3 sequence (DNA): TGCGGCCTTGTTGGGACTAACAACTACGAGCAGTACTTC. It is translated as CGLVGTNNYEQYF.

The V and J genes are TRBV15 and TRBJ1-2; D is perhaps TRBD1 (5 bases). This CDR3 has 14 amino acids. Germline CDR1 and CDR2: LNHNV and YYDKDF (reference sequence). The V end was cut by 0 bases, the J end by 3 bases, with 8 bases between. The CDR3 protein is CATSRDGGYYGYTF. CDR3 bases: TGTGCCACCAGCAGAGATGGGGGGTACTATGGCTACACCTTC.

The V and J genes are TRBV25-1 and TRBJ2-3, with D possibly TRBD2 on 5 matching bases. Germline values: CDR1 MGHDK, CDR2 SYGVNS. V was trimmed by 2 bases and J by 7 bases, leaving 13 bases between them. The CDR3 length is 14 residues. The CDR3 here is CASSEERDTNTQYF. The CDR3 DNA reads TGTGCCAGCAGTGAAGAGAGGGATACAAATACGCAGTATTTT. Combining the CDR3 with reference TRBV25-1 and TRBJ2-3 gives the whole variable domain EADIYQTPRYLVIGTGKKITLECSQTMGHDKMYWYQQDPGMELHLIHYSYGVNSTEKGDLSSESTVSRIRTEHFPLTLESARPSHTSQYLCASSEERDTNTQYFGPGTRLTVL.

CDR3: CATSDQSSGLNEQFF. Written as DNA, the CDR3 is TGTGCCACCAGTGATCAATCTAGCGGACTCAATGAGCAGTTCTTC. The rearrangement uses TRBV24-1 and TRBJ2-1; 7 nucleotides match TRBD2. This CDR3 has 15 residues. The V segment lost 3 bases and the J segment 6 bases; nucleotides outside the gene matches: 7. Germline V gene data show CDR1 as KGHDR and CDR2 as SFDVKD.

The table lists this clonotype with many counts. The chain links TRBV7-9 to TRBJ1-1; no clear D. Germline CDR1 reads SEHNR; CDR2 reads FQNEAQ (reference sequence). The CDR3 has 15 residues. V was cut by 1 base and J by 7 bases, with 16 bases left in between. CDR3 bases: TGTGCCAGCAGCTTAGAAGGGCCGCGATTTCTTGAAGCTTTCTTT. Translating it yields CASSLEGPRFLEAFF.

This clonotype was recorded a few times. The chain employs TRBV7-8 and TRBJ2-7, with D tentatively TRBD2 (7 bases). The V gene's germline CDR1 is SGHVS and CDR2 FQNEAQ. V lost 4 bases and J 6 bases, leaving 16 bases between the germline ends. This CDR3 spans 14 amino acids. The CDR3 DNA follows: TGTGCCAGCAGCTCACCATTAAGGGGGGGCGAGCAGTACTTC. Protein sequence: CASSSPLRGGEQYF.

Many counts were recorded for this clonotype. The chain employs TRBV9 and TRBJ2-7; 7 nucleotides agree with TRBD2. The J segment lost 2 bases and the V segment lost 3 bases, leaving 5 bases of the junction unmatched. Germline V gives CDR1 SGDLS, CDR2 YYNGEE. The CDR3 is 14 residues long. This CDR3 is CASSASGTTYEQYF. The CDR3, as DNA: TGTGCCAGCAGCGCTAGCGGTACGACCTACGAGCAGTACTTC.